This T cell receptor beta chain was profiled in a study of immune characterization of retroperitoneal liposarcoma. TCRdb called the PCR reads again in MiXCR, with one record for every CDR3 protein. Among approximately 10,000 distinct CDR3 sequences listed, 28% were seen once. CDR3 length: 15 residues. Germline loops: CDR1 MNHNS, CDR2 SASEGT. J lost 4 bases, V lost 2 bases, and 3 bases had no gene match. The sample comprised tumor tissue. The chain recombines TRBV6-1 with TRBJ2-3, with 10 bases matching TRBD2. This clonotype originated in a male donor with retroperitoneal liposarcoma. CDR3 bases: TGTGCCAGCAGTGAACTAGCGGGAGCCGCAGATACGCAGTATTTT. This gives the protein CASSELAGAADTQYF.